These T cell receptor beta chains were read from a single sample in a study of blood T cells in healthy people across ages. TCRdb fed the 5' RACE reads into MiXCR, producing one record per CDR3 protein. The table lists hundreds of thousands of distinct CDR3 sequences, about a fifth of them singletons. Sequencing was carried out using blood. The receptors were sampled from a man in his 70s in good health. Each CDR3 is given with its conserved first and last residue. The order of the fields is D gene, clone size, J gene, V gene, CDR3 DNA, CDR3 protein. A D gene is named only where the DNA matches it firmly. Only some rows state a clone size, as once, few, many or a class for expanded clones.

d_call: .
clone_size: few
j_call: TRBJ2-1
v_call: TRBV18
cdr3_nt: TGTGCCAGCTCCATAGGTACCGGTGGATACAATGAGCAGTTCTTC
cdr3_aa: CASSIGTGGYNEQFF

d_call: TRBD2
clone_size: few
j_call: TRBJ2-3
v_call: TRBV6-1
cdr3_nt: TGTGCCAGCAGCGAGCGGGGGGCTGGCACAGATACGCAGTATTTT
cdr3_aa: CASSERGAGTDTQYF

d_call: TRBD1
clone_size: few
j_call: TRBJ1-2
v_call: TRBV6-1
cdr3_nt: TGTGCCAGCAAAGACAGGGGGACACCTAACTATGGCTACGCCTTC
cdr3_aa: CASKDRGTPNYGYAF

d_call: TRBD2
clone_size: .
j_call: TRBJ2-3
v_call: TRBV5-6
cdr3_nt: TGTGCCAGCAGCTTTACGACTAGCGGGGGCACAGATACGCAGTATTTT
cdr3_aa: CASSFTTSGGTDTQYF

d_call: .
clone_size: few
j_call: TRBJ1-5
v_call: TRBV6-1
cdr3_nt: TGTGCCAGCAGTGTGTGGGGGGCCTATCAGCCCCAGCATTTT
cdr3_aa: CASSVWGAYQPQHF

d_call: .
clone_size: few
j_call: TRBJ2-7
v_call: TRBV7-9
cdr3_nt: TGTGCCAGCAGCTTTAAGGCGGGCTCCTACGAGCAGTACTTC
cdr3_aa: CASSFKAGSYEQYF

d_call: .
clone_size: .
j_call: TRBJ1-5
v_call: TRBV10-3
cdr3_nt: TGTGCCATCAGTGAGTCGATGTATCAGCCCCAGCATTTT
cdr3_aa: CAISESMYQPQHF

d_call: .
clone_size: .
j_call: TRBJ1-4
v_call: TRBV29-1
cdr3_nt: TGCAGCGCTGCACGGAATAATGAAAAACTGTTTTTT
cdr3_aa: CSAARNNEKLFF

d_call: .
clone_size: .
j_call: TRBJ2-3
v_call: TRBV12-3/TRBV12-4
cdr3_nt: TGTGCCAGCAGTTTCCTGTCCCCAGGGTTGAAAGATACGCAGTATTTT
cdr3_aa: CASSFLSPGLKDTQYF

d_call: .
clone_size: .
j_call: TRBJ1-5
v_call: TRBV27
cdr3_nt: TGTGCCAGCAACATGTTTGGGCAGCCCCAGCATTTT
cdr3_aa: CASNMFGQPQHF

d_call: .
clone_size: .
j_call: TRBJ2-1
v_call: TRBV29-1
cdr3_nt: TGCAGCACCCGGGACCCGAAGTGGAATGAGCAGTTCTTC
cdr3_aa: CSTRDPKWNEQFF

d_call: .
clone_size: .
j_call: TRBJ2-5
v_call: TRBV20-1
cdr3_nt: TGCAGTGCTAGAGACAGGGGATTAAGGGAGACCCAGTACTTC
cdr3_aa: CSARDRGLRETQYF

d_call: .
clone_size: .
j_call: TRBJ1-1
v_call: TRBV6-5
cdr3_nt: TGTGCCAGCAGACCCTTGGGGGGGGTGGACACTGAAGCTTTCTTT
cdr3_aa: CASRPLGGVDTEAFF

d_call: TRBD2
clone_size: .
j_call: TRBJ2-7
v_call: TRBV20-1
cdr3_nt: TGCAGTGCTAGTGGTTGGACTAGAGGCGACGAGCAGTACTTC
cdr3_aa: CSASGWTRGDEQYF

d_call: .
clone_size: .
j_call: TRBJ2-5
v_call: TRBV6-6
cdr3_nt: TGTGCCAGCAGCATGCGGGGTACGACTTTTGGAGAGACCCAGTACTTC
cdr3_aa: CASSMRGTTFGETQYF

d_call: .
clone_size: few
j_call: TRBJ2-7
v_call: TRBV6-2/TRBV6-3
cdr3_nt: TGTGCCAGCAGACCCCCGGGGCTACAAAATTCCTACGAGCAGTACTTC
cdr3_aa: CASRPPGLQNSYEQYF